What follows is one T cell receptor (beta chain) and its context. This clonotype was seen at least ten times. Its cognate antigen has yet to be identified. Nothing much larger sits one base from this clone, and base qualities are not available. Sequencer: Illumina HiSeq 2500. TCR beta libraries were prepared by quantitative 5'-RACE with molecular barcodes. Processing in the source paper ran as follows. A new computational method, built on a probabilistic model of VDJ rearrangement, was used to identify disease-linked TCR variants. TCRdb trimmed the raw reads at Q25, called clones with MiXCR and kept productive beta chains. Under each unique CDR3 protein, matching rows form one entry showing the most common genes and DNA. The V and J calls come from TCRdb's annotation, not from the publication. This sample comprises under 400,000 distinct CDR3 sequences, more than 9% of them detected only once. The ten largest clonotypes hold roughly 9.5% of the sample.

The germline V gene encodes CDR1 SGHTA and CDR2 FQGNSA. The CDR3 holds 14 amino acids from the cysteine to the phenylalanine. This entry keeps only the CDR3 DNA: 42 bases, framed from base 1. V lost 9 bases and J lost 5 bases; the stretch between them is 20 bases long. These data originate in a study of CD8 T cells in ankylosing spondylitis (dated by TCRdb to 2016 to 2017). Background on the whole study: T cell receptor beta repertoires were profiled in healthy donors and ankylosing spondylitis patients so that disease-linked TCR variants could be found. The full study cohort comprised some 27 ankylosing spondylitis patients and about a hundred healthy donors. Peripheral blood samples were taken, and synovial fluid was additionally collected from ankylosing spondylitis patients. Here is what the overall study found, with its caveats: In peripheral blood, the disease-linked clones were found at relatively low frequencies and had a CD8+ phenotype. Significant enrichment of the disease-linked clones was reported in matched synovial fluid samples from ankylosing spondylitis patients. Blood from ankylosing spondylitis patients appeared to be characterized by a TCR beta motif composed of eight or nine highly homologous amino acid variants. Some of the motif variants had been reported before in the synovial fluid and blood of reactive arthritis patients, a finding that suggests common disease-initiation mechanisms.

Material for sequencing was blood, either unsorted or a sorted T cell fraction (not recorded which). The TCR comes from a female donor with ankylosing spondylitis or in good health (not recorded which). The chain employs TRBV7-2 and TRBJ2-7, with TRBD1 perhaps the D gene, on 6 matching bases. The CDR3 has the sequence CASLPGRGANEQYF. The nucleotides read TGTGCCAGTCTGCCAGGCAGGGGTGCCAACGAGCAGTACTTC.